Listed below are T cell receptor beta chains from one sample, sequenced in a study of blood T cells in healthy people across ages. Each CDR3 protein is one row after TCRdb ran MiXCR on the 5' RACE reads. Among fewer than 800,000 distinct CDR3 sequences listed, approximately 29% were seen once. The sample consisted of blood. Receptors originate from a woman aged 80 or over in good health. Both conserved end residues are part of each CDR3. The D gene is left open where the match is weak. Clone size appears in some rows only: once, few, many, or a class for an expanded clone.

j_call d_call clone_size v_call cdr3_aa cdr3_nt
TRBJ2-1 TRBD2 NA TRBV27 CASTAILAGGLGEQFF TGTGCCAGCACCGCTATCTTGGCGGGAGGTCTCGGTGAGCAGTTCTTC
TRBJ1-1 NA few TRBV7-3 CASSLSPGMNTEAFF TGTGCCAGCAGCTTATCCCCGGGCATGAACACTGAAGCTTTCTTT
TRBJ2-3 TRBD1 many TRBV20-1 CSAGTGASTDTQYF TGCAGTGCCGGGACAGGGGCTAGCACAGATACGCAGTATTTT
TRBJ1-4 TRBD1 many TRBV7-2 CASSFGPGGEGEKLFF TGTGCCAGCAGCTTCGGCCCAGGGGGCGAGGGTGAAAAACTGTTTTTT
TRBJ1-5 NA NA TRBV20-1 CSARDPRGQDQPQHF TGCAGTGCTAGAGATCCCCGGGGACAAGATCAGCCCCAGCATTTT
TRBJ1-1 NA NA TRBV4-2 CASSLSWGDLNTEAFF TGTGCCAGCAGCCTCTCCTGGGGAGACCTGAACACTGAAGCTTTCTTT
TRBJ1-6 NA few TRBV9 CASSDKPSEGNFNNSPLHF TGTGCCAGCAGCGACAAACCAAGTGAGGGAAACTTTAATAATTCACCCCTCCACTTT
TRBJ2-1 TRBD2 NA TRBV7-2 CASFYGGTNNEQFF TGTGCCAGCTTCTACGGGGGGACCAACAATGAGCAGTTCTTC
TRBJ1-2 TRBD1 many TRBV29-1 CSVEDRGHGYTF TGCAGCGTTGAGGACAGGGGCCATGGCTACACCTTC
TRBJ2-3 NA NA TRBV29-1 CSVEVGDRLTDTQYF TGCAGCGTTGAGGTCGGTGACAGGCTCACAGATACGCAGTATTTT
TRBJ2-1 TRBD1 NA TRBV15 CATSRDRGTGSYNEQFF TGTGCCACCAGCAGAGATCGTGGGACAGGCTCCTACAATGAGCAGTTCTTC
TRBJ1-2 NA NA TRBV11-2 CASSLGSARVGYTF TGTGCCAGCAGCTTAGGGTCGGCTCGGGTTGGCTACACCTTC
TRBJ2-3 TRBD2 once TRBV12-3/TRBV12-4 CASSPQAGGADTQYF TGTGCCAGCAGTCCTCAAGCGGGGGGAGCAGATACGCAGTATTTT
TRBJ1-6 NA NA TRBV5-1 CASSSVGALDSPSHF TGCGCCAGCAGTAGTGTGGGAGCTCTCGATTCACCCTCCCACTTT
TRBJ1-2 NA many TRBV4-3 CASSRRGANYGYTF TGCGCCAGCAGCCGGAGGGGAGCTAACTATGGCTACACCTTC
TRBJ2-5 TRBD2 many TRBV20-1 CSAGTSGGVRTQYF TGCAGTGCTGGGACTAGCGGGGGGGTTCGGACCCAGTACTTC
TRBJ1-2 NA NA TRBV30 CAWSLGVGYGYTF TGTGCCTGGAGTTTGGGGGTTGGGTATGGCTACACCTTC
TRBJ2-3 NA many TRBV5-1 CASSLPTDTQYF TGCGCCAGCAGCTTACCCACAGATACGCAGTATTTT
TRBJ2-7 NA many TRBV10-3 CAISEGYEQYF TGTGCCATCAGTGAGGGCTACGAGCAGTACTTC
TRBJ1-2 NA many TRBV7-9 CASSFTTGNYGYTF TGTGCCAGCAGCTTTACGACAGGAAACTATGGCTACACCTTC
TRBJ1-5 NA few TRBV29-1 CSVAERGSNQPQHF TGCAGCGTTGCGGAAAGGGGCAGCAATCAGCCCCAGCATTTT
TRBJ2-2 TRBD1 few TRBV28 CASNPPTGDTGELFF TGTGCCAGCAACCCCCCGACAGGGGACACCGGGGAGCTGTTTTTT
TRBJ2-1 TRBD2 NA TRBV14 CASSLSVASGINEQFF TGTGCCAGCAGCCTTTCCGTAGCTAGCGGGATCAATGAGCAGTTCTTC